Presented here are 7 T cell receptor beta chains from one specimen sequenced in a study of T cell responses to AZD1222 COVID-19 vaccine. Sequencing was performed with immunoSEQ multiplex PCR; in TCRdb, only in-frame clones are kept and a portion is missing. The table lists some 110,000 clones, around 91% of them singletons. Sequencing used peripheral blood, obtained 28 days after the second AZD1222 dose. Receptors originate from an adult who received the AZD1222 COVID-19 vaccine.

Worth noting for this clone: Within the sample, other DNA sequences also encode this same CDR3. The chain uses TRBV3-1 (or the pseudogene TRBV3-2) and TRBJ1-2, with D uncertain. Per germline, CDR1 LGHDT and CDR2 YNNKEL (reference sequence). The CDR3 runs to 13 residues. V lost 1 base, J lost 5 bases, and 8 bases lay in between. This CDR3 reads CASSQVGFYGYTF. The CDR3 coding sequence is TGTGCCAGCAGCCAAGTAGGATTTTATGGCTACACCTTC.

The gene calls are TRBV7-9 and TRBJ1-5, with D perhaps TRBD1 (5 bases). Germline V lookup: CDR1 SEHNR, CDR2 FQNEAQ (reference sequence). V was clipped by 1 base and J by 8 bases, with 6 bases between them. This CDR3 is built from 12 residues. The CDR3 reads CASSLGGEPQHF. The DNA of the CDR3 is TGTGCCAGCAGCTTAGGGGGGGAGCCCCAGCATTTT.

This chain connects TRBV2 to TRBJ1-6; D ambiguous. The CDR3 has 11 amino acids. The V gene lost 5 bases and the J gene lost 7 bases, with 3 bases spanning the gap. Germline V CDR1 and CDR2: SNHLY, FYNNEI. The CDR3 region has the DNA TGTGCCAGCAGTCTCAATTCACCCCTCCACTTT. The encoded protein is CASSLNSPLHF.

This clone was recorded only once. The chain joins TRBV28 to TRBJ2-3; D remains unclear. CDR3 length: 15 amino acids. Germline V gives CDR1 MDHEN, CDR2 SYDVKM. The ends were cut back, 2 bases at V and 1 base at J, with 10 bases in the middle. CDR3 DNA sequence: TGTGCCAGCAGTTTAGGAGTCCGGGGCACAGATACGCAGTATTTT. Its protein product is CASSLGVRGTDTQYF. Variable domain in full (rest from reference TRBV28 and TRBJ2-3): DVKVTQSSRYLVKRTGEKVFLECVQDMDHENMFWYRQDPGLGLRLIYFSYDVKMKEKGDIPEGYSVSREKKERFSLILESASTNQTSMYLCASSLGVRGTDTQYFGPGTRLTVL.

The V gene is TRBV3-1 (or the pseudogene TRBV3-2), the J gene TRBJ2-1, with D perhaps matching TRBD1 (5 bases). Trimming left V 4 bases short and J 9 bases short, with 10 bases between. Germline CDR1 reads LGHDT; CDR2 reads YNNKEL (reference sequence). The CDR3 has 12 residues. The CDR3 bases are TGTGCCAGCAGCCCGGACATCATTGAGCAGTTCTTC. It is translated as CASSPDIIEQFF.

The chain combines TRBV30 with TRBJ2-5; D may be TRBD1 (5 bases). Trimming removed 2 bases at V and 2 bases at J, with 12 bases between. Germline values: CDR1 GTSNPN, CDR2 SVGIG (reference sequence). CDR3 length equals 14 residues. The CDR3 here is CAWSKDNTQETQYF. The CDR3 region has the DNA TGTGCCTGGAGTAAGGACAATACTCAAGAGACCCAGTACTTC.

This clone was observed a single time. This sequence joins TRBV4-1 and TRBJ1-1; D possibly corresponds to TRBD1 (6 bases). The CDR3 sequence is 16 residues long. Between the trimmed V and J ends, which lost 4 bases and 6 bases, there was a span of 21 bases. The germline V gene encodes CDR1 MGHRA and CDR2 YSYEKL. CDR3 region: CASSPGVRGGSAEAFF. In nucleotides, the CDR3 is TGCGCCAGCAGCCCAGGGGTCAGGGGCGGATCCGCTGAAGCTTTCTTT.